This T cell receptor (beta chain) was sequenced for a study of sequential checkpoint blockade in melanoma. Overall study results and limits: Patients with week-13 increases in T-cell fraction and clonality benefited about 30 times more often.

Stated treatment: randomized to nivolumab then ipilimumab (arm A) or the reverse (arm B). As to this clone: Its antigen remains unidentified.

V was pared by 2 bases and J by 1 base, with 10 bases between. This CDR3 is built from 15 residues. Germline V gene data show CDR1 as SGHNT and CDR2 as YENEEA. Using immunoSEQ multiplex PCR, the repertoire was profiled, and TCRdb retains in-frame clones only, with some absent. This repertoire shows thousands of clones, approximately 22% found once; its top ten account for 10% to 15%. The genes are TRBV11-3 and TRBJ2-3, with D perhaps matching TRBD2 (6 bases). The material was tumor tissue (inferred from file names), obtained from a patient given nivolumab and ipilimumab in sequence. The sequence derives from a human donor with melanoma. CDR3 in DNA: TGTGCCAGCAGCTTACAACTAGCCCGCACAGATACGCAGTATTTT. This translates into CASSLQLARTDTQYF.